This T cell receptor beta chain emerged from a study of CD8 T cells in Susac syndrome. Whole-study findings and limits: The authors acknowledged that their TCR sequencing and HLA analysis involved a relatively small number of individuals.

Negative isolation was used for CD8+ and CD4+ T cells and FACS enrichment for TEMRA cells. Note on this clonotype: Its antigen remains unknown.

The germline V gene has CDR1 SGHRS and CDR2 YFSETQ. CDR3 size: 14 residues. Trimming removed 3 bases at V and 4 bases at J, with 14 bases between. Reverse transcription of about 0.45 to 1 ug RNA was carried out with random hexamers. Amplification of TCR beta CDR3 by immunoSEQ multiplex PCR spanned 54 Vbeta and 13 Jbeta. TCRdb reprocessed the immunoSEQ multiplex PCR reads via MiXCR and lists one record per CDR3 protein. The table records about 440,000 distinct CDR3 sequences, approximately 85% of them present only once. The material sequenced was CD8+ T cells from PBMCs. The chain joins TRBV5-1 to TRBJ2-7; D might be TRBD1 (6 bases). The sequence came from a human donor with multiple sclerosis. The CDR3 nucleotides are TGCGCCAGCAGCTCGCCAGACAGGTTATACGAGCAGTACTTC. This encodes CASSSPDRLYEQYF. Full variable domain (missing parts from reference TRBV5-1 and TRBJ2-7): KAGVTQTPRYLIKTRGQQVTLSCSPISGHRSVSWYQQTPGQGLQFLFEYFSETQRNKGNFPGRFSGRQFSNSRSEMNVSTLELGDSALYLCASSSPDRLYEQYFGPGTRLTVT.